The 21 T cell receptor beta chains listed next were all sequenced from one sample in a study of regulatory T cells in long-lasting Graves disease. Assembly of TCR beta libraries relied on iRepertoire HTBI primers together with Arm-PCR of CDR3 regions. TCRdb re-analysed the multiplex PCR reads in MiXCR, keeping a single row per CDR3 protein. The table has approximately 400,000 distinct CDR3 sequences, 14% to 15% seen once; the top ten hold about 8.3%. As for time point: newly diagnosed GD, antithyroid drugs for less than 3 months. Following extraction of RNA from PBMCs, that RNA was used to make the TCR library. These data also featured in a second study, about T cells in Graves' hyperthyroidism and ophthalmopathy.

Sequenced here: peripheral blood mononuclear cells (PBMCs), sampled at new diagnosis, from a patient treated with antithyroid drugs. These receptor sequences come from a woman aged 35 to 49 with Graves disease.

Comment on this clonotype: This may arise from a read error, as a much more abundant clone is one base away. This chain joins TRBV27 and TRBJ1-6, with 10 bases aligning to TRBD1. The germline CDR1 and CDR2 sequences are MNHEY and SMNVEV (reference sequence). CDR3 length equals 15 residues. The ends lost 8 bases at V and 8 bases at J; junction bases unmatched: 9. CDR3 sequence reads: CASGYRDRGYSPLHF. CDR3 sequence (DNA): TGTGCCAGCGGTTACCGGGACAGGGGATATTCACCCCTCCACTTT.

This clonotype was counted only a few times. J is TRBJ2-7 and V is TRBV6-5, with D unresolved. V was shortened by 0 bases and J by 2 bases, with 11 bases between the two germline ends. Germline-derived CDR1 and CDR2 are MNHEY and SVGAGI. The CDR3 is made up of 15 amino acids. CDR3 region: CASSYSTQNPYEQYF. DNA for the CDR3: TGTGCCAGCAGTTACTCGACTCAAAACCCCTACGAGCAGTACTTC.

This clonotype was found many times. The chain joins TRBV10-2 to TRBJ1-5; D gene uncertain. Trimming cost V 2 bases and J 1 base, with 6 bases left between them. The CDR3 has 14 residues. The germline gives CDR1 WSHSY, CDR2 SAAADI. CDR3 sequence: CASSEVESNQPQHF. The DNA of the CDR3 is TGCGCCAGCAGTGAGGTGGAAAGCAATCAGCCCCAGCATTTT.

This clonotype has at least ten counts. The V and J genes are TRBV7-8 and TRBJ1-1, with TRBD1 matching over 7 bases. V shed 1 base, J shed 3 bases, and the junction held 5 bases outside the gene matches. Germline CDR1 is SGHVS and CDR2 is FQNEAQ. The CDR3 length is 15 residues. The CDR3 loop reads CASSLGGQFDTEAFF. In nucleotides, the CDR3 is TGTGCCAGCAGCTTAGGGGGACAGTTCGACACTGAAGCTTTCTTT.

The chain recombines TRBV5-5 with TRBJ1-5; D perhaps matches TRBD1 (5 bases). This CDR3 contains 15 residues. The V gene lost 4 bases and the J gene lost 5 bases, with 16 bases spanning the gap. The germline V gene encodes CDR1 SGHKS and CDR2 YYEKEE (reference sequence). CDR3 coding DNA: TGTGCCAGCAGCCCCGCGGGGCCGCTCGATCAGCCCCAGCATTTT. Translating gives CASSPAGPLDQPQHF. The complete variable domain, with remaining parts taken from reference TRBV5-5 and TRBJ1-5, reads DAGVTQSPTHLIKTRGQQVTLRCSPISGHKSVSWYQQVLGQGPQFIFQYYEKEERGRGNFPDRFSARQFPNYSSELNVNALLLGDSALYLCASSPAGPLDQPQHFGDGTRLSIL.

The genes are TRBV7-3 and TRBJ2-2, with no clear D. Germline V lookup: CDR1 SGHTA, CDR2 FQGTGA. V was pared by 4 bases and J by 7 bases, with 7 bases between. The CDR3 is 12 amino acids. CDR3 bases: TGTGCCAGCAGCTATTTGGGCGGGGAGCTGTTTTTT. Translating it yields CASSYLGGELFF.

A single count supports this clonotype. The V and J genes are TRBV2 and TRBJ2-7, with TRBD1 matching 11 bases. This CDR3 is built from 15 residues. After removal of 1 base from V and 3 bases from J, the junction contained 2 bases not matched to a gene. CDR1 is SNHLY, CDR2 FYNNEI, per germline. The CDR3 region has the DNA TGTGCCAGCAGTGAAGGGACAGGGGGCTACTACGAGCAGTACTTC. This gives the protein CASSEGTGGYYEQYF.

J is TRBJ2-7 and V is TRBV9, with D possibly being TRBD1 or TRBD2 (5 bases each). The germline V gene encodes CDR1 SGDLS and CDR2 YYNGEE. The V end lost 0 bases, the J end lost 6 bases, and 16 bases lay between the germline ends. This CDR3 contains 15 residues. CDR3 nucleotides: TGTGCCAGCAGCGTAGGACAGCGGACGTCTACCGAGCAGTACTTC. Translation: CASSVGQRTSTEQYF.

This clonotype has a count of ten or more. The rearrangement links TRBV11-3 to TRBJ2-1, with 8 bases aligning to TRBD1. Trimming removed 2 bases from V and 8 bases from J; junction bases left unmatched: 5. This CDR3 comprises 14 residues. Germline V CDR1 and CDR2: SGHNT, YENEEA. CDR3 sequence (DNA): TGTGCCAGCAGCTTACCGGACAGGGACCATGAGCAGTTCTTC. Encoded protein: CASSLPDRDHEQFF.

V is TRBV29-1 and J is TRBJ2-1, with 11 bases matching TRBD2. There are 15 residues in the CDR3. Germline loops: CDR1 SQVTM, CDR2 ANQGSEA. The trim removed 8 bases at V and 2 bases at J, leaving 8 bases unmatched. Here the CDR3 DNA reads TGCAGCTTCCGACTAGCGGGAAGAGCCTACAATGAGCAGTTCTTC. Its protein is CSFRLAGRAYNEQFF.

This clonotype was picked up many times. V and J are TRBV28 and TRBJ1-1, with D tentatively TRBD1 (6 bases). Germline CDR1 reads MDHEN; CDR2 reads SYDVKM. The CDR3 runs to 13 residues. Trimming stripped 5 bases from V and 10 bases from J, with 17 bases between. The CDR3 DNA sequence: TGTGCCAGCAGTCACAGATTGGGGGCGAGAGCTTTCTTT. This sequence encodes CASSHRLGARAFF.

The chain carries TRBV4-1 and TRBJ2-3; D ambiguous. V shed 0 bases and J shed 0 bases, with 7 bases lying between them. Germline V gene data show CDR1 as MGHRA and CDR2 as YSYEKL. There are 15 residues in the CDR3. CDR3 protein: CASSQDPDSTDTQYF. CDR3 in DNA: TGCGCCAGCAGCCAAGACCCGGACAGCACAGATACGCAGTATTTT.

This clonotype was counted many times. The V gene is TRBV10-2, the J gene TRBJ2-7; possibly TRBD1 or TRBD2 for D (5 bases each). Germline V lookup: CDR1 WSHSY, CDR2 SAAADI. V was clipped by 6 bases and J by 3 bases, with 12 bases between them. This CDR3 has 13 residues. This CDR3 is CASSPGRNYEQYF. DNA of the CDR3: TGCGCCAGCAGCCCGGGACGGAACTACGAGCAGTACTTC.

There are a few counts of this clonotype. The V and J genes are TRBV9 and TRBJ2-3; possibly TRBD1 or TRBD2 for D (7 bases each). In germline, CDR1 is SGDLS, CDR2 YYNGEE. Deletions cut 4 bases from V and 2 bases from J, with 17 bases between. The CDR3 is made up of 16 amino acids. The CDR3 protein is CASSPRGREFTDTQYF. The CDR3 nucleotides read TGTGCCAGCAGCCCAAGGGGGCGGGAGTTCACAGATACGCAGTATTTT.

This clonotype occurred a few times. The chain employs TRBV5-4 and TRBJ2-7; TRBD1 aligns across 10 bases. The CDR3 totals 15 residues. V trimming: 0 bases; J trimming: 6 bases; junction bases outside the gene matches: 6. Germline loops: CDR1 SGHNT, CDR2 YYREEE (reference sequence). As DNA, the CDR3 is TGTGCCAGCAGCTTGGTAGGGACAGGGGTTGGCGAGCAGTACTTC. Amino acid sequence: CASSLVGTGVGEQYF.

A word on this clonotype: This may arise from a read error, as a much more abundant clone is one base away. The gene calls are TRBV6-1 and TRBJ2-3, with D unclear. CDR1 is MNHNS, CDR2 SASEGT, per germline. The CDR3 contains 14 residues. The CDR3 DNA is TGTGCCGGCAGTGAACTTGCTAGCACAGATACGCAGTATTTT. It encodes CAGSELASTDTQYF.

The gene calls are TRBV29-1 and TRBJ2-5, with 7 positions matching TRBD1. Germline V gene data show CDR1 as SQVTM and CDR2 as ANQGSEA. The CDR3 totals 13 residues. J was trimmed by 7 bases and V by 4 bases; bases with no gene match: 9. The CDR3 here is CSVGTGDRLTQYF. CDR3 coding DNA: TGCAGCGTTGGGACAGGAGATCGATTGACCCAGTACTTC. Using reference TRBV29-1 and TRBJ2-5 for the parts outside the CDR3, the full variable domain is SAVISQKPSRDICQRGTSLTIQCQVDSQVTMMFWYRQQPGQSLTLIATANQGSEATYESGFVIDKFPISRPNLTFSTLTVSNMSPEDSSIYLCSVGTGDRLTQYFGPGTRLLVL.

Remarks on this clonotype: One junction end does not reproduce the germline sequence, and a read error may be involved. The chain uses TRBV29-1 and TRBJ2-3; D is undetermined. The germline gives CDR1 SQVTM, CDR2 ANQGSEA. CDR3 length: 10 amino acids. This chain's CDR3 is CSVDTDSQYF. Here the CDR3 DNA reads TGCAGCGTCGATACAGATTCGCAGTATTTT.

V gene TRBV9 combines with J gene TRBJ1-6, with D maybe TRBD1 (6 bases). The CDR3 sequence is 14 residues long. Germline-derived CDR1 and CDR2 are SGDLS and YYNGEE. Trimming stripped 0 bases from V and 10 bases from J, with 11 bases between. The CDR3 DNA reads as TGTGCCAGCAGCGTAGAGGGGGAAGGCTCACCCCTCCACTTT. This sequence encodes CASSVEGEGSPLHF. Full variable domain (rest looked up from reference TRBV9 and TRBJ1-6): DSGVTQTPKHLITATGQRVTLRCSPRSGDLSVYWYQQSLDQGLQFLIQYYNGEERAKGNILERFSAQQFPDLHSELNLSSLELGDSALYFCASSVEGEGSPLHFGNGTRLTVT.

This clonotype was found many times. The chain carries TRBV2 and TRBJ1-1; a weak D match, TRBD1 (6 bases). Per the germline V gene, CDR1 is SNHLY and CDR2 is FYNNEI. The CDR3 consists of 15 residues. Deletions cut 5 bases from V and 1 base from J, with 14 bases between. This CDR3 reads CASSYGDIRNTEAFF. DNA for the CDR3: TGTGCCAGCAGTTATGGGGACATTCGGAACACTGAAGCTTTCTTT.

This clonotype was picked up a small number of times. CDR3 sequence (DNA): TGTGCCAGTAGTATTGCAGGGACTGGAAACACCATATATTTT. Translation gives CASSIAGTGNTIYF. The chain combines TRBV19 with TRBJ1-3, with D maybe TRBD1 (5 bases). Germline CDR1 LNHDA, CDR2 SQIVND (reference sequence). This CDR3 is 14 amino acids long. V was shortened by 3 bases and J by 2 bases, with 8 bases between the two germline ends.